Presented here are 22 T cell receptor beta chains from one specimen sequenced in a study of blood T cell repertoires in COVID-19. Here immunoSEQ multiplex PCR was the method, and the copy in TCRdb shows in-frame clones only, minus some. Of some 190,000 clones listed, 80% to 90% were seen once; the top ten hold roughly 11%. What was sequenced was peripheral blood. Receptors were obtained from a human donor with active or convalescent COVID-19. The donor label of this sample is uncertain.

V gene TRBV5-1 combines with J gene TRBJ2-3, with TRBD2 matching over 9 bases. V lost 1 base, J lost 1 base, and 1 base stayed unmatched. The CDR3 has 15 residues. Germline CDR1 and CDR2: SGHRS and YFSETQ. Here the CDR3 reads CASSLPSGGTDTQYF. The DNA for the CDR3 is TGCGCCAGCAGCTTGCCTAGCGGGGGCACAGATACGCAGTATTTT.

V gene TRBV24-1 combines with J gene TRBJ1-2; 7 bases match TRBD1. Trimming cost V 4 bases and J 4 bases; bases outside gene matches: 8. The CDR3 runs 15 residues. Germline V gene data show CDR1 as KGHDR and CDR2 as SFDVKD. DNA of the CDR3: TGTGCCACCAGTGAAGGGACGGGGACAGTCTATGGCTACACCTTC. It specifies CATSEGTGTVYGYTF.

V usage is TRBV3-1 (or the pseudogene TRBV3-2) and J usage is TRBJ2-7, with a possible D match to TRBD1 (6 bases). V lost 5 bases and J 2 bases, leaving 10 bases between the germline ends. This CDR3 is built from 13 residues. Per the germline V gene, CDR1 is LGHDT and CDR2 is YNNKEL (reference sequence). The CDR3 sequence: CASSSTGPYEQYF. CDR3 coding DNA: TGTGCCAGCAGCTCGACAGGACCCTACGAGCAGTACTTC.

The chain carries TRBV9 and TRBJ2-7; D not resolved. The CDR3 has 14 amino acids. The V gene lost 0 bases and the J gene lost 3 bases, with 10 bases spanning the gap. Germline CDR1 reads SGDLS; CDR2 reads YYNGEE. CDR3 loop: CASSVGRSNYEQYF. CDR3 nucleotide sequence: TGTGCCAGCAGCGTAGGCAGGTCAAACTACGAGCAGTACTTC.

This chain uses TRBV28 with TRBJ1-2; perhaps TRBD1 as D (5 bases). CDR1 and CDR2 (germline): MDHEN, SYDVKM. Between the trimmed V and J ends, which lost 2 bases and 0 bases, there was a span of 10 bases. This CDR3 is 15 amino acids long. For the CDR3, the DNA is TGTGCCAGCAGTTTAGCCTGGGACTCTAACTATGGCTACACCTTC. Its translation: CASSLAWDSNYGYTF.

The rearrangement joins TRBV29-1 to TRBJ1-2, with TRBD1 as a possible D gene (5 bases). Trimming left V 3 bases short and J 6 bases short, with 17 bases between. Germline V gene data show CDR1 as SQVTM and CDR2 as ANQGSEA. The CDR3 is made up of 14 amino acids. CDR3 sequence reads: CSVEWFRSRDGYTF. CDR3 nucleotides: TGCAGCGTTGAGTGGTTCAGGTCCAGGGATGGCTACACCTTC. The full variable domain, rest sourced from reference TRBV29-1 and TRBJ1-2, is SAVISQKPSRDICQRGTSLTIQCQVDSQVTMMFWYRQQPGQSLTLIATANQGSEATYESGFVIDKFPISRPNLTFSTLTVSNMSPEDSSIYLCSVEWFRSRDGYTFGSGTRLTVV.

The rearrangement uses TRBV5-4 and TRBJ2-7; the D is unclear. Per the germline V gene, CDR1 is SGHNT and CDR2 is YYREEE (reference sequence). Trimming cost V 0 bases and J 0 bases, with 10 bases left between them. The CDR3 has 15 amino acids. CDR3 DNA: TGTGCCAGCAGCTTGGATCCAGGTAGCTCCTACGAGCAGTACTTC. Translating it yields CASSLDPGSSYEQYF.

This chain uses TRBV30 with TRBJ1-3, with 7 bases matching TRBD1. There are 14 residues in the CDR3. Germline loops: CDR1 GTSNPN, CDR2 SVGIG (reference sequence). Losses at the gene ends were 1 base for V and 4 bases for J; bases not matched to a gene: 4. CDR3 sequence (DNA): TGTGCCTGGAGTGGAGGGGGCGGCGGAAACACCATATATTTT. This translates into CAWSGGGGGNTIYF. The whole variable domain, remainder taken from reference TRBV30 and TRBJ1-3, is SQTIHQWPATLVQPVGSPLSLECTVEGTSNPNLYWYRQAAGRGLQLLFYSVGIGQISSEVPQNLSASRPQDRQFILSSKKLLLSDSGFYLCAWSGGGGGNTIYFGEGSWLTVV.

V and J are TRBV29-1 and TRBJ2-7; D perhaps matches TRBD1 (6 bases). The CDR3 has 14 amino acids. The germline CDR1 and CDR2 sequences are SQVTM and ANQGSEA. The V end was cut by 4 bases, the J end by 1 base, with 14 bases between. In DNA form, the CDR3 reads TGCAGCGTTGTAGAGACAGGAAAGTCCTACGAGCAGTACTTC. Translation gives CSVVETGKSYEQYF.

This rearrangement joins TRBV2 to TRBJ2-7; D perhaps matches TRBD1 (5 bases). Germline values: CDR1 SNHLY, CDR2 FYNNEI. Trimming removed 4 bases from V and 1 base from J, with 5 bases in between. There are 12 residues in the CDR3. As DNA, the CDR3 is TGTGCCAGCAGTGGACAGTCCTACGAGCAGTACTTC. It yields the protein CASSGQSYEQYF.

CDR3 amino acids: CASSQGYTINNEKLFF. The CDR3 nucleotides are TGCGCCAGCAGCCAAGGGTACACGATTAATAATGAAAAACTGTTTTTT. The chain has TRBV4-1 and TRBJ1-4; the D is unclear. The CDR3 loop spans 16 amino acids. Trimming took off 1 base at V and 4 bases at J, with 13 bases between the two ends. Per the germline V gene, CDR1 is MGHRA and CDR2 is YSYEKL.

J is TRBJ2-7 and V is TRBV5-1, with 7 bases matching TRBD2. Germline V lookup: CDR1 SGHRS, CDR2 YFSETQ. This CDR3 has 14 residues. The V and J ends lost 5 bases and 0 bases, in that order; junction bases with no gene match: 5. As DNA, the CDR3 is TGCGCCAGCAGTCGGGACTATACCTCCTACGAGCAGTACTTC. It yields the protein CASSRDYTSYEQYF.

The CDR3 nucleotides read TGTGCCACCCACAGGGATCCGTCCTCCTACGAGCAGTACTTC. It encodes CATHRDPSSYEQYF. The rearrangement links TRBV10-3 to TRBJ2-7, with D perhaps TRBD1 (6 bases). The length of the CDR3 is 14 residues. The V end was cut by 10 bases, the J end by 0 bases, with 16 bases between. The germline V gene encodes CDR1 ENHRY and CDR2 SYGVKD.

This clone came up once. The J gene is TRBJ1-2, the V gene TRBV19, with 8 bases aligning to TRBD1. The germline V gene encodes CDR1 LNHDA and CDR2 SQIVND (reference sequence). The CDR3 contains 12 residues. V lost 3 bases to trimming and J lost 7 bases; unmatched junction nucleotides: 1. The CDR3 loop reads CASSMGTGGYTF. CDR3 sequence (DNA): TGTGCCAGTAGTATGGGGACAGGTGGCTACACCTTC.

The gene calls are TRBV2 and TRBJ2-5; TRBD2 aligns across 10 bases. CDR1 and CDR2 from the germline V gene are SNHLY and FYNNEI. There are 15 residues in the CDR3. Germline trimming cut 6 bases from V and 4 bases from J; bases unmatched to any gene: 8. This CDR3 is CASRRGRLAGETQYF. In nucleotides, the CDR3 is TGTGCCAGCAGGAGGGGTCGACTAGCGGGAGAGACCCAGTACTTC.

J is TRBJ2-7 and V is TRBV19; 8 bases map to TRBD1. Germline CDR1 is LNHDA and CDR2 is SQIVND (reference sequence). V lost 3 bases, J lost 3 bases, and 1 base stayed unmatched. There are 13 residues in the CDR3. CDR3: CASSIDRGYEQYF. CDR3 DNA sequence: TGTGCCAGTAGTATCGACAGGGGCTACGAGCAGTACTTC.

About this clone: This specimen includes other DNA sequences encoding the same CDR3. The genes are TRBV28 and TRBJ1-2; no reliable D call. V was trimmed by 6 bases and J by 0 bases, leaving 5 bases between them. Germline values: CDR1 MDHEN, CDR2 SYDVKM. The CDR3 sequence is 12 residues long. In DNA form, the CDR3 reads TGTGCCAGCAGCTATTCTAACTATGGCTACACCTTC. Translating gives CASSYSNYGYTF.

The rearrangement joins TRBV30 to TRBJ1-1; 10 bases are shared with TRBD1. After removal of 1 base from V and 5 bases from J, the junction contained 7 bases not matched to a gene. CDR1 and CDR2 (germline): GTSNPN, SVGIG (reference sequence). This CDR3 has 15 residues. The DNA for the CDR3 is TGTGCCTGGAGTGCACCGGGACAGGGGATTACTGAAGCTTTCTTT. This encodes CAWSAPGQGITEAFF.

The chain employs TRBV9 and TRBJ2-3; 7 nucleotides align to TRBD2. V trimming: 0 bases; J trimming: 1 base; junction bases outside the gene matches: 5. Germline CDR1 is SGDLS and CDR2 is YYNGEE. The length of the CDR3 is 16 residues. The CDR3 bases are TGTGCCAGCAGCGTAGGTGCGGGAGCAGGCACAGATACGCAGTATTTT. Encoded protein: CASSVGAGAGTDTQYF.

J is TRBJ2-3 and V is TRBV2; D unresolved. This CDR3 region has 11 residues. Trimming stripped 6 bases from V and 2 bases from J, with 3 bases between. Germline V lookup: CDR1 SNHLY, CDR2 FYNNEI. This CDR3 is CASSFTDTQYF. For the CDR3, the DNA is TGTGCCAGCAGCTTCACAGATACGCAGTATTTT.

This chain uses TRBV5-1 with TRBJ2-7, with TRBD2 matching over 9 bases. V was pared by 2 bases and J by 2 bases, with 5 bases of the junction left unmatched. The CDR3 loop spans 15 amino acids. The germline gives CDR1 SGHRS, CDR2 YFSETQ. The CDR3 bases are TGCGCCAGCAGCTTACTAGCGGGCGTAACCTACGAGCAGTACTTC. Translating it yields CASSLLAGVTYEQYF.

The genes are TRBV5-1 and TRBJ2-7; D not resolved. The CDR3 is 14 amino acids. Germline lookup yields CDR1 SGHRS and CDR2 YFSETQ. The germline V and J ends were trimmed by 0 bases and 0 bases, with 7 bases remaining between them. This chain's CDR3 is CASSLDRYSYEQYF. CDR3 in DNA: TGCGCCAGCAGCTTGGACAGATACTCCTACGAGCAGTACTTC. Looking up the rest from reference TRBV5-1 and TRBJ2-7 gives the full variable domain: KAGVTQTPRYLIKTRGQQVTLSCSPISGHRSVSWYQQTPGQGLQFLFEYFSETQRNKGNFPGRFSGRQFSNSRSEMNVSTLELGDSALYLCASSLDRYSYEQYFGPGTRLTVT.